This T cell receptor beta chain was identified in a study of T-cell reconstitution after alpha-beta-depleted transplantation in children. Regarding this clonotype: Its antigen is unknown.

Preparing the TCRbeta library involved the use of unique molecular identifiers. MiXCR, applied by TCRdb to the PCR reads, yields one record per CDR3 protein. The sample consists of 200,000 or so distinct CDR3 sequences, about 8.7% of them appearing once. General study points: In patients about two months after transplant, alpha-beta T cells reportedly arose from several hundred expanded graft clones. Some patients showed high day-60 TCRbeta diversity, which derived from surviving recipient T cells and thymic progenitors.

The length of the CDR3 is 13 residues. Germline V gives CDR1 KGHSH, CDR2 LQKENI. The ends were cut back, 6 bases at V and 7 bases at J, with 13 bases in the middle. The origin of this receptor is a male patient aged 2-15 years who had a stem cell transplant for acute myeloid leukemia, so the T cells may come from the graft donor. This chain links TRBV18 with TRBJ2-1; no reliable D call. Sequencing was performed on PBMCs, mostly from graft donor cells, taken 360 days after TCRalphabeta/CD19-depleted stem cell transplant. CDR3 bases: TGTGCCAGCTCCCTTCTCGGCCAGAATGAGCAGTTCTTC. Translation: CASSLLGQNEQFF.